This is a list of T cell receptor beta chains from one sample in a study of cytomegalovirus exposure and HLA in healthy donors. Clones were sequenced by immunoSEQ multiplex PCR, and TCRdb holds only the in-frame ones, with some missing. The sample records about 94,000 clones, roughly three fifths being singletons. The sequenced sample consisted of PBMCs. The receptor source for this set is a man in his thirties or forties in good health and CMV-seronegative. The CDR3 runs from the conserved cysteine through the conserved F or W. D genes are given only for firm matches. Where a row states a size, it is once, few, many or the class of an expanded clone; other rows omit it.

d_gene,v_gene,len,j_gene,abundance,CDR3aa,CDR3nt
TRBD2,TRBV18,17,TRBJ2-1,-,CASSPPGAGGSYNEQFF,TGTGCCAGCTCACCACCAGGGGCGGGAGGGTCCTACAATGAGCAGTTCTTC
TRBD1,TRBV4-2,15,TRBJ2-7,-,CASSHVGTGPHEQYF,TGTGCCAGCAGCCACGTCGGGACAGGGCCCCACGAGCAGTACTTC
-,TRBV28,15,TRBJ2-7,-,CASSHSGFPSYEQYF,TGTGCCAGCAGTCATTCAGGGTTCCCCTCCTACGAGCAGTACTTC
-,TRBV9,14,TRBJ1-5,few,CASSVGAGNQPQHF,TGTGCCAGCAGCGTCGGAGCGGGAAATCAGCCCCAGCATTTT
-,TRBV4-1,15,TRBJ1-6,-,CASSQDAGYNSPLHF,TGCGCCAGCAGCCAAGACGCGGGATATAATTCACCCCTCCACTTT
TRBD2,TRBV11-3,15,TRBJ2-1,few,CASSATSGRANEQFF,TGTGCCAGCAGCGCAACTAGCGGGAGGGCAAATGAGCAGTTCTTC
TRBD1,TRBV4-1,14,TRBJ2-7,-,CASSQPGQGMKQYF,TGCGCCAGCAGCCAACCTGGACAGGGAATGAAACAGTACTTC
-,TRBV6-5,11,TRBJ1-1,-,CASRQAREAFF,TGTGCCAGCCGCCAGGCAAGAGAAGCTTTCTTT
TRBD1,TRBV5-6,17,TRBJ1-1,once,CASSLSDRGLGDTEAFF,TGTGCCAGCAGCTTGTCGGACAGGGGGCTGGGGGATACTGAAGCTTTCTTT
-,TRBV30,14,TRBJ2-2,-,CAWSVYANTGELFF,TGTGCCTGGAGTGTTTATGCGAACACCGGGGAGCTGTTTTTT